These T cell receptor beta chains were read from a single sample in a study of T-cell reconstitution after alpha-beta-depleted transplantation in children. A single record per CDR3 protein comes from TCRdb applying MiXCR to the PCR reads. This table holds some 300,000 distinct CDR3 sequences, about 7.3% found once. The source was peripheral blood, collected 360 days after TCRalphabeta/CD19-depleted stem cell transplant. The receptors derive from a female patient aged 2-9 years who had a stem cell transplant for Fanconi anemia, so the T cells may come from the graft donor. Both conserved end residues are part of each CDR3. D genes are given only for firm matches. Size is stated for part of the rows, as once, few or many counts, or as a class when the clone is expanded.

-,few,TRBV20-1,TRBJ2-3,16,TGCAGTGCTGTCAGGGACCCGCGAAGGGAGACAGATACGCAGTATTTT,CSAVRDPRRETDTQYF
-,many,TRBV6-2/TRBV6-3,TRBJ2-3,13,TGTGCCAGCGCGTGGGGGTTCACAGATACGCAGTATTTT,CASAWGFTDTQYF
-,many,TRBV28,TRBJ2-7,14,TGTGCCAGCAGTTCAGGGGTTCGCTCCTACGAGCAGTACTTC,CASSSGVRSYEQYF
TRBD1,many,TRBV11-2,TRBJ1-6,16,TGTGCCAGCAGCTCTTGGACAGGGATCCGCAATTCACCCCTCCACTTT,CASSSWTGIRNSPLHF
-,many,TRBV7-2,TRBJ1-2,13,TGTGCCAGCAGCCTCGACAGTACTGAAGGCTACACCTTC,CASSLDSTEGYTF
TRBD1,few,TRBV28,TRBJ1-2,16,TGTGCCAGCAGTTTAGGATCGGCAGGGGGAGACTATGGCTACACCTTC,CASSLGSAGGDYGYTF
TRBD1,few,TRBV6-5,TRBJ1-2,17,TGTGCCAGCAGTTTCCACCCGGGACAGGGACTTAACTATGGCTACACCTTC,CASSFHPGQGLNYGYTF
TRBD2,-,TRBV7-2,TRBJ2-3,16,TGTGCCAGCAGCTTATTTCCAGCGGGAGTGACAGATAAGCAGTATTTT,CASSLFPAGVTDKQYF
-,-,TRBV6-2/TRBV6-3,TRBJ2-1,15,TGTGCCAGCACCTCGCGCCGGGAATCCTACAATGAGCAGTTCTTC,CASTSRRESYNEQFF
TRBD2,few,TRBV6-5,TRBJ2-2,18,TGTGCCAGCAGTTACTCGTTAACTAGCGGGGGGGCGATCGGGGAGCTGTTTTTT,CASSYSLTSGGAIGELFF
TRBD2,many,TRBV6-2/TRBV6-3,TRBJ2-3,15,TGTGCCAGCAGTTACTCGCGGGGGAGCACAGATACGCAGTATTTT,CASSYSRGSTDTQYF
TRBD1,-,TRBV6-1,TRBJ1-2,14,TGTGCCAGCAGGCCCGGGACAGCGTACTATGGCTACACCTTC,CASRPGTAYYGYTF
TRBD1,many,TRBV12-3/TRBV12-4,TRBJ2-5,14,TGTGCCAGCAGGAGACAGGGAAGAGGGGAGACCCAGTACTTC,CASRRQGRGETQYF
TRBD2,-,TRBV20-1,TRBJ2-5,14,TGCAGTGCTAGAGATCCGGGCGGGGGGGCGACCCAGTACTTC,CSARDPGGGATQYF
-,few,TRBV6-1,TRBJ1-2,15,TGTGCCAGCAGCCCCACGGCGGGTAGTGGCTATGGCTACACCTTC,CASSPTAGSGYGYTF
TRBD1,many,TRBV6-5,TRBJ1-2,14,TGTGCCAGCAGTTTTACAGGGGGGAGCTATGGCTACACCTTC,CASSFTGGSYGYTF
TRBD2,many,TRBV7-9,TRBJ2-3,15,TGTGCCAGCAGCGCCGGGACTACCCTAACAGATACGCAGTATTTT,CASSAGTTLTDTQYF
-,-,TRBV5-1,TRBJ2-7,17,TGCGCCAGCAGCTCGAAAATCGGCCGATTGGGACCGTACGAGCAGTACTTC,CASSSKIGRLGPYEQYF
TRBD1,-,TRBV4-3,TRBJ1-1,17,TGCGCCAGCCGTTGGGGGACAGGGGGCGAGGGGAACACTGAAGCTTTCTTT,CASRWGTGGEGNTEAFF
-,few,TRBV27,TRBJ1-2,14,TGTGCCAGCAGTTTACGGCCAGGAGGTCATGGCTACACCTTC,CASSLRPGGHGYTF
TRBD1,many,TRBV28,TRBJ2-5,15,TGTGCCAGCAGTTCCGGGACAGGGATCTCAAAGACCCAGTACTTC,CASSSGTGISKTQYF
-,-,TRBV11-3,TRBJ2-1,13,TGTGCCAGCAGCGTGACAGGATACAATGAGCAGTTCTTC,CASSVTGYNEQFF
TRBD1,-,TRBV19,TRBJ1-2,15,TGTGCCAGTAAAGGCACGGAGGGGGCGTACTATGGCTACACCTTC,CASKGTEGAYYGYTF
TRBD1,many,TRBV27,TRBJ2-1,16,TGTGCCAGCAGTTTAAGTCGGGGGACAGGGTACAATGAGCAGTTCTTC,CASSLSRGTGYNEQFF
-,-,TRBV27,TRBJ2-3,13,TGTGCCAGCAGTTTATGGGGGTGGGATACGCAGTATTTT,CASSLWGWDTQYF
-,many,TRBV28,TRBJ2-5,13,TGTGCCAGCAGTTTAAACAGGGAAGAGACCCAGTACTTC,CASSLNREETQYF
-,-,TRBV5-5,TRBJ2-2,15,TGTGCCAGCAGCTTGGAGGGACGTCAAACCGGGGAGCTGTTTTTT,CASSLEGRQTGELFF
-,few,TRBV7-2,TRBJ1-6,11,TGTGCCAGCACGAATGAACTGCCCCTCCACTTT,CASTNELPLHF
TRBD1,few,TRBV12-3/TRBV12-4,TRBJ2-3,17,TGTGCCAGCAACGTAAAGGGACAGGGGAATCACACAGATACGCAGTATTTT,CASNVKGQGNHTDTQYF
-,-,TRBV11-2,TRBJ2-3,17,TGTGCCAGCAGCTTAGATCCCCAGCGGCGCCAACTAGATACGCAGTATTTT,CASSLDPQRRQLDTQYF
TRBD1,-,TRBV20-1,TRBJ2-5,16,TGCAGTGCGACTTACCCGGGACAGGGGGCCCAAGAGACCCAGTACTTC,CSATYPGQGAQETQYF
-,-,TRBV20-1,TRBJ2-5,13,TGCAGTGCTGCTGGGGTAATCCAAGAGACCCAGTACTTC,CSAAGVIQETQYF
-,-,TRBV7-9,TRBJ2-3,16,TGTGCCAGCAGCTTACCGTCGAAGCAGGGCACAGATACGCAGTATTTT,CASSLPSKQGTDTQYF
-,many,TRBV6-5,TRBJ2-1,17,TGTGCCAGCAGTTACTTTCGGGCAGTCAGAACTTACAATGAGCAGTTCTTC,CASSYFRAVRTYNEQFF
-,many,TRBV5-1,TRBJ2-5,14,TGCGCCAGCAGCTTGGCCCTCGGTTTAGAGACCCAGTACTTC,CASSLALGLETQYF
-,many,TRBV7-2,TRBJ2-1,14,TGTGCCAGCAGCTTAGGTGGGACTTACCATGAGCAGTTCTTC,CASSLGGTYHEQFF
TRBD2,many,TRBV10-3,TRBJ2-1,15,TGTGCCATCAGTGAGTCAGGACTAGTGGGCAATGAGCAGTTCTTC,CAISESGLVGNEQFF
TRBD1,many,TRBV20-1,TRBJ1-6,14,TGCAGTGCTACCCTAACCCGGGACAGGTCACCCCTCCACTTT,CSATLTRDRSPLHF
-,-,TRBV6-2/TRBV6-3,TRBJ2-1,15,TGTGCCAGCAGTTCGGACACCCTACTTTACAATGAGCAGTTCTTC,CASSSDTLLYNEQFF